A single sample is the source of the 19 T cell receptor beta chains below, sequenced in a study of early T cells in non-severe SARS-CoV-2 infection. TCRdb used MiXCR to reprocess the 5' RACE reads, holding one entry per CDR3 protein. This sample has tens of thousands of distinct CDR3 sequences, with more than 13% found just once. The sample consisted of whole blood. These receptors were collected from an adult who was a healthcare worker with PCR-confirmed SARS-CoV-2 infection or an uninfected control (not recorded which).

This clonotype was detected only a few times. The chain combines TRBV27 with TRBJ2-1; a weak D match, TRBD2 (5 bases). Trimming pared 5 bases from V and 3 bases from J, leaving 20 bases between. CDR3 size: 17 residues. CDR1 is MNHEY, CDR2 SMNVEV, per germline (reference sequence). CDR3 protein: CASSPPRLLSDYNEQFF. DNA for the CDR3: TGTGCCAGCAGTCCCCCTAGACTACTTTCTGACTACAATGAGCAGTTCTTC.

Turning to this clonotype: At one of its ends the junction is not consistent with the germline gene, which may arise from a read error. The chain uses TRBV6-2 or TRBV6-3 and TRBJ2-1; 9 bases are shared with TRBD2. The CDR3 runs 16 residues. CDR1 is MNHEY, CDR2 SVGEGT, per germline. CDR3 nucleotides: TGTGCCTGCAGCCCAGATAGGCTAGCGGGGTTCAATGAGCAGTTCTTC. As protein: CACSPDRLAGFNEQFF.

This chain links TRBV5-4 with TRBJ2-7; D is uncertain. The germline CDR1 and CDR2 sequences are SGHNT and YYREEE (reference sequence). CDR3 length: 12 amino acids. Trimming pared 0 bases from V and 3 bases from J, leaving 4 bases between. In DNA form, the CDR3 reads TGTGCCAGCAGCTTGGACGGCTACGAGCAGTACTTC. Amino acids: CASSLDGYEQYF.

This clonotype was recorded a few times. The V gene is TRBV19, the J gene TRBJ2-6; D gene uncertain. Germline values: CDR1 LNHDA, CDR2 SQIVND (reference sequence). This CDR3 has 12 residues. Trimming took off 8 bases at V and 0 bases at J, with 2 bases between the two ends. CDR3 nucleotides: TGTGCCAGTCACTCTGGGGCCAACGTCCTGACTTTC. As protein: CASHSGANVLTF.

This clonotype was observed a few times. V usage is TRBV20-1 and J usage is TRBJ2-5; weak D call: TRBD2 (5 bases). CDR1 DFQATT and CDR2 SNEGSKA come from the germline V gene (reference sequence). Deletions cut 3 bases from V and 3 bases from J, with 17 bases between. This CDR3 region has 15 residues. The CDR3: CSASRTLGVEETQYF. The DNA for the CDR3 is TGCAGTGCTAGCCGGACTCTAGGAGTTGAAGAGACCCAGTACTTC.

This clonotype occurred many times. CDR3 sequence: CASSTGTGYGYTF. CDR3 coding DNA: TGTGCCAGCAGCACCGGGACAGGCTATGGCTACACCTTC. The chain recombines TRBV28 with TRBJ1-2, with 8 nucleotides matching TRBD1. J gave up 4 bases and V 6 bases, and 4 bases lay outside the gene matches. CDR1 is MDHEN and CDR2 is SYDVKM in the germline V gene. The CDR3 extends over 13 amino acids.

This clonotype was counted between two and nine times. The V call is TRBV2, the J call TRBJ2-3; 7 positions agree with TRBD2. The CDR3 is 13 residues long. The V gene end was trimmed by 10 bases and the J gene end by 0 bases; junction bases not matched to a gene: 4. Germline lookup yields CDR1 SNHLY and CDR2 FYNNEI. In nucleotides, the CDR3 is TGTGCCAATCTAGCGGATAGCACAGATACGCAGTATTTT. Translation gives CANLADSTDTQYF.

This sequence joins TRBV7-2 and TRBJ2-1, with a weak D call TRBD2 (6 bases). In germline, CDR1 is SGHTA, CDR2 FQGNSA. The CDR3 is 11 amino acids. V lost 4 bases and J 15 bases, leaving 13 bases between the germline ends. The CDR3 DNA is TGTGCCAGCAGCTCCCGGGACTGGTGGTTCTTC. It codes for CASSSRDWWFF.

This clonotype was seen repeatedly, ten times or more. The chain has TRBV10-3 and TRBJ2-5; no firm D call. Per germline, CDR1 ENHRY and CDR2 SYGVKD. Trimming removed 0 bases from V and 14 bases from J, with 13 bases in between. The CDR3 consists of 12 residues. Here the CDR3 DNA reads TGTGCCATCAGTGAGTCGACGTCCCCCTTATACTTC. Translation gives CAISESTSPLYF.

CDR3 DNA: TGTGCCAGCGGAAACCCGGAACCTGCTGGGGCCAACGTCCTGACTTTC. Its translation: CASGNPEPAGANVLTF. The chain uses TRBV9 and TRBJ2-6; D is ambiguous. Germline V lookup: CDR1 SGDLS, CDR2 YYNGEE. This CDR3 is 16 amino acids long. V shed 7 bases and J shed 2 bases, with 16 bases lying between them.

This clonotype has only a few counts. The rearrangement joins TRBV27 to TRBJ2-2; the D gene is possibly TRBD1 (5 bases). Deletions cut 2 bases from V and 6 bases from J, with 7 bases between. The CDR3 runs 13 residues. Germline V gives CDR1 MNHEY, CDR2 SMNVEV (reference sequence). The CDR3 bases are TGTGCCAGCAGTTTACAGGGATCCGGGGAGCTGTTTTTT. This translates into CASSLQGSGELFF.

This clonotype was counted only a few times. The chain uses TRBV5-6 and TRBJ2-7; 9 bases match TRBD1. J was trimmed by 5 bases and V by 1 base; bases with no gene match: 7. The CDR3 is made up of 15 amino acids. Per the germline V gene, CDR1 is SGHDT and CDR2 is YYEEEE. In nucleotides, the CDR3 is TGTGCCAGCAGCTTGCTAGGGGACAGGGCCCACGAGCAGTACTTC. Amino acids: CASSLLGDRAHEQYF.

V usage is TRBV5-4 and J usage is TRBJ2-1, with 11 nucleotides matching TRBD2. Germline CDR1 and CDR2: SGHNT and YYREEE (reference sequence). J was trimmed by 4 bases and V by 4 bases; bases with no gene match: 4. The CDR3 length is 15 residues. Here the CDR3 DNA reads TGTGCCAGCAGCGTCACTAGCGGGAGTTACAATGAGCAGTTCTTC. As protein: CASSVTSGSYNEQFF.

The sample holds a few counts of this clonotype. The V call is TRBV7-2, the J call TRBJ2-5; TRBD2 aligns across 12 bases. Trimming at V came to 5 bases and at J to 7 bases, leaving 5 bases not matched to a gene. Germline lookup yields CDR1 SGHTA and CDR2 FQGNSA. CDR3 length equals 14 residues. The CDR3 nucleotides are TGTGCCAGCAGCACCGAGACTAGCGGGGGGACCCAGTACTTC. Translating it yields CASSTETSGGTQYF.

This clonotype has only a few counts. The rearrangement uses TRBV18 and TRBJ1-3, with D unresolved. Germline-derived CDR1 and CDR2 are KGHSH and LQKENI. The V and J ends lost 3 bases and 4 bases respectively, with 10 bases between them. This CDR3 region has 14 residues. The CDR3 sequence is CASSPSQLGNTIYF. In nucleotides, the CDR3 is TGTGCCAGCTCACCGTCGCAGCTGGGAAACACCATATATTTT.

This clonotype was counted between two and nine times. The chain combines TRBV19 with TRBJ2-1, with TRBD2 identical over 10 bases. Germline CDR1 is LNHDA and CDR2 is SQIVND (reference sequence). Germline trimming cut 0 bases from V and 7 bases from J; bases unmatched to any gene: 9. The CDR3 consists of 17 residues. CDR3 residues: CASSIDRAASGSNEQFF. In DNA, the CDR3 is TGTGCCAGTAGTATAGACCGAGCGGCTAGCGGGAGTAATGAGCAGTTCTTC.

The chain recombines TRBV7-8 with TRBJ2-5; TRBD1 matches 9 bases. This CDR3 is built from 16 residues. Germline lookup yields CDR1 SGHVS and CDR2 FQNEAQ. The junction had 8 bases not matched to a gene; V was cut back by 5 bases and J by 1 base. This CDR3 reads CASSNRDRELQETQYF. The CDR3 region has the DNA TGTGCCAGCAGCAACCGGGACAGGGAACTCCAAGAGACCCAGTACTTC.

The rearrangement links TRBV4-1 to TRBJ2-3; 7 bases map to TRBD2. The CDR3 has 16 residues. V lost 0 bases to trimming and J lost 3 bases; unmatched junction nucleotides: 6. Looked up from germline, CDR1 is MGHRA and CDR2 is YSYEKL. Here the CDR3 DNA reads TGCGCCAGCAGCCAAGATCATCCAGCGGGAACAGATACGCAGTATTTT. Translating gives CASSQDHPAGTDTQYF.

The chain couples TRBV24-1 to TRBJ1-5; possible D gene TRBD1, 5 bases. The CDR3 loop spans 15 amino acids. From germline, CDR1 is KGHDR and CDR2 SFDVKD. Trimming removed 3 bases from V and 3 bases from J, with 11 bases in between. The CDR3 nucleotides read TGTGCCACCAGTGATGCCGGGACGGACAATCAGCCCCAGCATTTT. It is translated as CATSDAGTDNQPQHF.